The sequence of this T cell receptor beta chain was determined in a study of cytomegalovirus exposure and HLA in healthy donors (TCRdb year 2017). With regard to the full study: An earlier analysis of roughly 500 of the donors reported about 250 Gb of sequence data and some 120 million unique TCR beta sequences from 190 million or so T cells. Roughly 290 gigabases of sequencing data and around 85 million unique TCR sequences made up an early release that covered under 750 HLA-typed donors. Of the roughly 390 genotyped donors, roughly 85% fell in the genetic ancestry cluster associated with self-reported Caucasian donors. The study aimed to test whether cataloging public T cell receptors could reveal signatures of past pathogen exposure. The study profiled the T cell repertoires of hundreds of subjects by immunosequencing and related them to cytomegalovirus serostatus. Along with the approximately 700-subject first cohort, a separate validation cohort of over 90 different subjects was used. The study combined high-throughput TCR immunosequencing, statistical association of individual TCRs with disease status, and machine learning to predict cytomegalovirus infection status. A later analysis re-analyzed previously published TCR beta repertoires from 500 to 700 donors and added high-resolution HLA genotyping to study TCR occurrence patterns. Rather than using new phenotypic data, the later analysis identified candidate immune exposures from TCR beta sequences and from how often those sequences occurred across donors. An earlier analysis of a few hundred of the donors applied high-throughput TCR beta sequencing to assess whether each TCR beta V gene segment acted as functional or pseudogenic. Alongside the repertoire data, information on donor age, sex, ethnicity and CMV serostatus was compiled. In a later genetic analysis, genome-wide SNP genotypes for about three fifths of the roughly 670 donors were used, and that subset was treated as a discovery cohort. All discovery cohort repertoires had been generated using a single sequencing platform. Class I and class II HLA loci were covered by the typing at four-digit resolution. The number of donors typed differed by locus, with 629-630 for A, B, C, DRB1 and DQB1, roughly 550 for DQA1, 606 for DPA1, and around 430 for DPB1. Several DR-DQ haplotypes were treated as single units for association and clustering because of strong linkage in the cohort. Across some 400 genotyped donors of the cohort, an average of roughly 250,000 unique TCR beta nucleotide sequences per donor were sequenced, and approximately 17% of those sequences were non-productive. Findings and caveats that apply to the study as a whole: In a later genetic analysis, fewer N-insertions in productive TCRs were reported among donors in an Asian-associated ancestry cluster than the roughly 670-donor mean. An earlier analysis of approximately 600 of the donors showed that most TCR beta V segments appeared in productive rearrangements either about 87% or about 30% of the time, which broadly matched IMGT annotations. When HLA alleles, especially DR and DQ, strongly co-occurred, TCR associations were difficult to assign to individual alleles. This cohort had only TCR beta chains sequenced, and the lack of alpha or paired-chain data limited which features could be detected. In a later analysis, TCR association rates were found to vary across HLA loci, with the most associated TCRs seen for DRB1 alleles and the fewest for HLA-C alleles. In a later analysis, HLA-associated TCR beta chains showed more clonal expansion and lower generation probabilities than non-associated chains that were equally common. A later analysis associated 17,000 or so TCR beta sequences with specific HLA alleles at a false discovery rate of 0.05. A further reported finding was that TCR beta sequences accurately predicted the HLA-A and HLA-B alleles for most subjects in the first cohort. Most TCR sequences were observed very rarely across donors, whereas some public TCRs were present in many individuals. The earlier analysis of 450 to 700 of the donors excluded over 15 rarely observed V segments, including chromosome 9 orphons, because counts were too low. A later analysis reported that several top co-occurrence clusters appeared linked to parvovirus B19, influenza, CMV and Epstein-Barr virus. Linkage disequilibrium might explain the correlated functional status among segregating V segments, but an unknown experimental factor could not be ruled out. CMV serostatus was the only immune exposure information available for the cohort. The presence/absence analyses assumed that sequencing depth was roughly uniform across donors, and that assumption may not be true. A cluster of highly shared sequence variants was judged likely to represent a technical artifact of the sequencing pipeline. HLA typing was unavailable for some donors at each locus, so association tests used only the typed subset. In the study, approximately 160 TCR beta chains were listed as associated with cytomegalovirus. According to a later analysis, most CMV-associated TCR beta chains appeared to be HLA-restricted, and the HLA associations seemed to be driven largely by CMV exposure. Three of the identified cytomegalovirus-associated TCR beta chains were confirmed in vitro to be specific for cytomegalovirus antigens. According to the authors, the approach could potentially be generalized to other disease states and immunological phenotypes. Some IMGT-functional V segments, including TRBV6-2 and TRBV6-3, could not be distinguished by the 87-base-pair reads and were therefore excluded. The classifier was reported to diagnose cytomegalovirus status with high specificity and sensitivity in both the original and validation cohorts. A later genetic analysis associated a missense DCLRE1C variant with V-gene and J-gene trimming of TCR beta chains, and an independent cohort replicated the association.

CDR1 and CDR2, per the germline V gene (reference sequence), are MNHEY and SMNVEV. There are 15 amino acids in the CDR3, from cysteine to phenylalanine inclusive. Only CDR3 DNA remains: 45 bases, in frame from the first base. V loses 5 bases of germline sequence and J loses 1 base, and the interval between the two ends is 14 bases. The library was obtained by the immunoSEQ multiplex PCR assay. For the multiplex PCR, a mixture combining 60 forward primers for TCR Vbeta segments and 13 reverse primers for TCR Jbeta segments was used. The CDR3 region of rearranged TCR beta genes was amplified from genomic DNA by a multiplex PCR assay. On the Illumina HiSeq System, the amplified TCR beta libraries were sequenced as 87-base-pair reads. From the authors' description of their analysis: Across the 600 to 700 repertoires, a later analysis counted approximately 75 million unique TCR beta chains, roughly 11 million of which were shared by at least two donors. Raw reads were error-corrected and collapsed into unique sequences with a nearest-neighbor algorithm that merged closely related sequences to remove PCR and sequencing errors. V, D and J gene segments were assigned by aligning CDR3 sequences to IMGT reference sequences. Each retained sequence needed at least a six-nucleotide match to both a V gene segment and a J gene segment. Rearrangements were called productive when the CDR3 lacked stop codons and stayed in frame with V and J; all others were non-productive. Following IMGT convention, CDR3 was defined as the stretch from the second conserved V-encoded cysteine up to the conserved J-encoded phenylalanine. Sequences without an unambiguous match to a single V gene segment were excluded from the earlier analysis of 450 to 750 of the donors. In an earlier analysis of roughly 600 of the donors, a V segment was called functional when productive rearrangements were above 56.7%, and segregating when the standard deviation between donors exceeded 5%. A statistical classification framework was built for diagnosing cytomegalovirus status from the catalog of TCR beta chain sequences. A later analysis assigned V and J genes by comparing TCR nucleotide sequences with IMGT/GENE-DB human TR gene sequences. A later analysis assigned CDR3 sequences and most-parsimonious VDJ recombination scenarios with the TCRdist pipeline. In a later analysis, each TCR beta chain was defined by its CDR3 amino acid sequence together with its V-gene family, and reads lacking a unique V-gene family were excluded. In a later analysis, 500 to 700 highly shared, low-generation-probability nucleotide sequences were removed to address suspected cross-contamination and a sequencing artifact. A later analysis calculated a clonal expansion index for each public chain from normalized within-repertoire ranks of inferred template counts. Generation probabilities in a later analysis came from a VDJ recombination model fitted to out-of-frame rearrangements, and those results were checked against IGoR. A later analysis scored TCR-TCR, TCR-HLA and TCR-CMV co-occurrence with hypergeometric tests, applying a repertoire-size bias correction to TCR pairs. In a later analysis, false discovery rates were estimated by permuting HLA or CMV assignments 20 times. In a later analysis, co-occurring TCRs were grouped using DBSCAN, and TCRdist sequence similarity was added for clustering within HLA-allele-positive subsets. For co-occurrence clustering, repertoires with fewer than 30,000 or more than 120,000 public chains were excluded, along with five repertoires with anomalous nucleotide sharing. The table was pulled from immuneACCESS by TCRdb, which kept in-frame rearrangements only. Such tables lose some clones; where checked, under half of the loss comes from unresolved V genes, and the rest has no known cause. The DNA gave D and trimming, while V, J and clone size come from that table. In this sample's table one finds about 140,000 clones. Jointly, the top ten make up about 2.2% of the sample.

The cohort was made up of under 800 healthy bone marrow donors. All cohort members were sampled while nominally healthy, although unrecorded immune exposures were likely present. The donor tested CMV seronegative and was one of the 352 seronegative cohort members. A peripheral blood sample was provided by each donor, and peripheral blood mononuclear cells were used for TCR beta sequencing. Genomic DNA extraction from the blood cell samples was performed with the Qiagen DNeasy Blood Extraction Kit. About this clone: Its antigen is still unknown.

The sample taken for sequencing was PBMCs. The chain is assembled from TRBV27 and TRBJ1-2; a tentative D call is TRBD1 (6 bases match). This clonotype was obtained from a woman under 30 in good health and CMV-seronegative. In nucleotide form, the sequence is TGTGCCAGCAGTCCCGACAGGAGCCTTAACTATGGCTACACCTTC. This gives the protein CASSPDRSLNYGYTF.